The clone carrying this TCR beta chain rates as medium-sized. Its antigen remains unknown. Germline-derived CDR1 and CDR2 are SEHNR and FQNEAQ (reference sequence). The CDR3 consists of 18 residues. V shed 4 bases and J 4 bases; nucleotides not matched to a gene: 15. This sample is drawn from a study of human T cells and chemical hapten exposure. Study as a whole: Donors were sensitized with 2% DPC on the upper inner arm. There were weekly diphenylcyclopropenone doses to the scalp for patients throughout the approximately 25-week study. General study points: With alopecia, donors may have immune responses unlike healthy people's.

Specified time point: patch test 2, 6 weeks after DPC sensitization. Treatment reported: therapeutic diphenylcyclopropenone sensitization with weekly scalp DPC. TCRdb re-analysed the RACE reads in MiXCR, keeping a single row per CDR3 protein. The sample has about 69,000 distinct CDR3 sequences, 10% seen once; the top ten hold around 7%. The sequence came from a woman in her fifties or sixties with alopecia areata. Some clones in this sample may be carry-over from other donors' samples. Sequenced here: whole blood, sampled in connection with sensitization to the hapten diphenylcyclopropenone (DPC). The chain has TRBV7-9 and TRBJ2-1; 8 nucleotides agree with TRBD2. CDR3: CASSSTDAVAGPYNEQFF. Here the CDR3 DNA reads TGTGCCAGCAGCTCGACGGATGCCGTAGCGGGACCATACAATGAGCAGTTCTTC.